This TCR beta chain emerged from a study of monozygotic twins with inflammatory bowel disease. Notes on the study in general: With inverse Simpson as the measure, TCRbeta diversity was lower in IBD patients than in healthy co-twins. Different T cell subtypes could not be distinguished.

TCRdb reprocessed the 5' RACE reads, with one entry per CDR3 protein and no DNA. Recorded here are approximately 330,000 distinct CDR3 sequences; the top ten clones represent roughly 2%. With regard to this clonotype: No antigen is known for it.

The CDR3 is made up of 14 amino acids. CDR1 and CDR2 (germline): LNHNV, YYDKDF (reference sequence). Input material: blood. V is TRBV15 and J is TRBJ1-2; TCRdb reports TRBD1, a call that lacks DNA to check it against. The receptor was isolated from a human donor with ulcerative colitis or Crohn's disease, or a healthy co-twin of an affected twin (not recorded which). The chain's CDR3 is CATSREGQGGGYTF.